The sample holds a few counts of the clone carrying this TCR beta chain. The sample is drawn from a study of blood T cell repertoires in COVID-19. Study summary: Italy, Spain and the United States were the sources of the convalescent and acute COVID-19 samples.

The assay was immunoSEQ multiplex PCR, and TCRdb's table has in-frame clones only and misses some. This table holds around 170,000 clones, about 83% found once. Germline CDR1 is SGHDT and CDR2 is YYEEEE. The CDR3 spans 13 residues. V was cut by 0 bases and J by 4 bases, with 7 bases left in between. The chain joins TRBV5-6 to TRBJ1-1; D not certain. The receptor was isolated from a woman aged 80 or older with acute or convalescent COVID-19. Sample: peripheral blood. CDR3 coding DNA: TGTGCCAGCAGCTTGGACACCCTCACTGAAGCTTTCTTT. The encoded protein is CASSLDTLTEAFF.